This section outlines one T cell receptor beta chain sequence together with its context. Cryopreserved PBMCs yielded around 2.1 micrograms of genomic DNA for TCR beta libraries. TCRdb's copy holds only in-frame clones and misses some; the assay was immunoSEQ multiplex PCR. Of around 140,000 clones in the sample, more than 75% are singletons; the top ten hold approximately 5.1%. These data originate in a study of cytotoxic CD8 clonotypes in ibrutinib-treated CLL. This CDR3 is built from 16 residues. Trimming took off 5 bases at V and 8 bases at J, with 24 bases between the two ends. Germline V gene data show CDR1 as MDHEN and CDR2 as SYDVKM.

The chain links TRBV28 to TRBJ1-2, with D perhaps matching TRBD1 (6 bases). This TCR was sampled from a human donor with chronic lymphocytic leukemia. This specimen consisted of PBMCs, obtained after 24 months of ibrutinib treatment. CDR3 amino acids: CASSAPWRGGTTGYTF. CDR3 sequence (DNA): TGTGCCAGCAGTGCCCCCTGGAGGGGGGGCACAACGGGCTACACCTTC.